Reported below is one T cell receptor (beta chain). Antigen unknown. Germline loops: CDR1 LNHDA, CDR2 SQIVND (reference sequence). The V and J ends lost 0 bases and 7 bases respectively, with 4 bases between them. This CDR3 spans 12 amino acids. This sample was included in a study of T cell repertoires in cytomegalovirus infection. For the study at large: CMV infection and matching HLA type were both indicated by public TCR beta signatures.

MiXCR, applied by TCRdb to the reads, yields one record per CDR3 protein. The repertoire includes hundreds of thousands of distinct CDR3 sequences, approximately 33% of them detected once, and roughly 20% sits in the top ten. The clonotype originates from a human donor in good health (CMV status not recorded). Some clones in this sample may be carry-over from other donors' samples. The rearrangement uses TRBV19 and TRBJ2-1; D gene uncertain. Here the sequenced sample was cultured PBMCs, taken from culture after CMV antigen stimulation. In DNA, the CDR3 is TGTGCCAGTAGTATAGAGGCGAATGAGCAGTTCTTC. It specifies CASSIEANEQFF.